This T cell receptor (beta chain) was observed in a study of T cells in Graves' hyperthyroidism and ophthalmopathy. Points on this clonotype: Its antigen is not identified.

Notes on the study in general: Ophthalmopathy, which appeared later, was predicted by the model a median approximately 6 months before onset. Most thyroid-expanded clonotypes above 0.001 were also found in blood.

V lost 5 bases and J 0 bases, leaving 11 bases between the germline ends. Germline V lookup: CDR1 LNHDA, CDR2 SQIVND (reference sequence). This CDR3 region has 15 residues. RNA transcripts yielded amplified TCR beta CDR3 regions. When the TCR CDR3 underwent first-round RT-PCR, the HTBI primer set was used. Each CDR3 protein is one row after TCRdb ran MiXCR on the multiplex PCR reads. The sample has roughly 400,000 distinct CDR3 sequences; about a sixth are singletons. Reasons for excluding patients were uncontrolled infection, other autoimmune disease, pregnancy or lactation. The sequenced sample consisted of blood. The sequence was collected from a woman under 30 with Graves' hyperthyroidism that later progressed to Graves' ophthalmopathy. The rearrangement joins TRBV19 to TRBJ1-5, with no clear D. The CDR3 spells CASSRRRVSNQPQHF. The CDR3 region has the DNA TGTGCCAGTAGTCGACGGAGGGTTAGCAATCAGCCCCAGCATTTT.